The 25 T cell receptor beta chains below were found in one sample sequenced in a study of cytomegalovirus exposure and HLA in healthy donors. PCR was performed using 60 Vbeta and 13 Jbeta primers. Produced via immunoSEQ multiplex PCR; TCRdb's table is partial and in-frame only. The table lists 150,000 to 250,000 clones, around 81% of them singletons. The sequencing sample was made of PBMCs. The receptors derive from a man aged 30 to 39 in good health and CMV-seronegative.

The rearrangement links TRBV29-1 to TRBJ1-1; 9 bases are shared with TRBD1. In germline, CDR1 is SQVTM, CDR2 ANQGSEA. Unmatched junction bases numbered 20, after V lost 5 bases and J lost 1 base. This CDR3 contains 19 residues. The CDR3 DNA reads TGCAGCGTTTTGGACAGGGGAAGCTTCCACGCGCCAGCGAACACTGAAGCTTTCTTT. Translated: CSVLDRGSFHAPANTEAFF.

The chain is built from TRBV5-6 and TRBJ2-5; no firm D call. The J call may be wrong; the DNA end is better matched by TRBJ2-7. The CDR3 spans 12 residues. Per the germline V gene, CDR1 is SGHDT and CDR2 is YYEEEE. CDR3 DNA sequence: TGTGCCAGCAGCTTGAAACAGATCGAGCAGTACTTC. This sequence encodes CASSLKQIEQYF.

This rearrangement joins TRBV4-1 to TRBJ2-2; the D is unclear. Germline CDR1 and CDR2: MGHRA and YSYEKL. Trimming left V 0 bases short and J 3 bases short, with 8 bases between. The CDR3 runs to 15 residues. The CDR3: CASSQDPTHTGELFF. The CDR3 nucleotides are TGCGCCAGCAGCCAAGACCCTACGCACACCGGGGAGCTGTTTTTT.

This clone occurred once. This chain uses TRBV5-1 with TRBJ2-6; D is undetermined. Trimming took off 3 bases at V and 4 bases at J, with 5 bases between the two ends. The CDR3 consists of 13 residues. CDR1 SGHRS and CDR2 YFSETQ come from the germline V gene. The chain's CDR3 is CASSYSGANVLTF. CDR3 DNA sequence: TGCGCCAGCAGCTACTCCGGGGCCAACGTCCTGACTTTC. Full variable domain (outside the CDR3, taken from reference TRBV5-1 and TRBJ2-6): KAGVTQTPRYLIKTRGQQVTLSCSPISGHRSVSWYQQTPGQGLQFLFEYFSETQRNKGNFPGRFSGRQFSNSRSEMNVSTLELGDSALYLCASSYSGANVLTFGAGSRLTVL.

This clone was seen a few times. The CDR3: CASRPTGNLEKLFF. As DNA, the CDR3 is TGTGCCAGCAGGCCGACAGGGAACCTTGAAAAACTGTTTTTT. The chain joins TRBV6-5 to TRBJ1-4; 7 bases map to TRBD1. The J segment lost 7 bases and the V segment lost 6 bases, leaving 8 bases of the junction unmatched. This CDR3 has 14 residues. Germline assignment: CDR1 MNHEY and CDR2 SVGAGI.

This clone was counted a few times. V and J are TRBV11-2 and TRBJ2-1; TRBD1 is a possible D gene (5 bases). Deletions cut 5 bases from V and 2 bases from J, with 13 bases between. CDR3 length equals 15 residues. Germline loops: CDR1 SGHAT, CDR2 FQNNGV. This chain's CDR3 is CASSLGAGPYNEQFF. The CDR3 DNA sequence: TGTGCCAGCAGCCTAGGGGCAGGGCCCTACAATGAGCAGTTCTTC. The full variable domain, in which reference TRBV11-2 and TRBJ2-1 provide the parts outside the CDR3, is EAGVAQSPRYKIIEKRQSVAFWCNPISGHATLYWYQQILGQGPKLLIQFQNNGVVDDSQLPKDRFSAERLKGVDSTLKIQPAKLEDSAVYLCASSLGAGPYNEQFFGPGTRLTVL.

J is TRBJ1-5 and V is TRBV28; the match to TRBD1 covers 8 bases. The CDR3 extends over 16 amino acids. Germline V gene sequence: CDR1 MDHEN, CDR2 SYDVKM. V shed 6 bases, J shed 1 base, and the junction held 8 bases outside the gene matches. Written as DNA, the CDR3 is TGTGCCAGCAGCCCCAGGGGGCGTAGGAGCAATCAGCCCCAGCATTTT. It codes for CASSPRGRRSNQPQHF.

The rearrangement joins TRBV29-1 to TRBJ1-2; 10 nucleotides agree with TRBD1. The CDR3 spans 12 residues. Germline CDR1 SQVTM, CDR2 ANQGSEA. V lost 8 bases to trimming and J lost 8 bases; unmatched junction nucleotides: 8. Here the CDR3 DNA reads TGCAGCCTGAGACAGGGGGCCACCGGCTACACCTTC. Encoded protein: CSLRQGATGYTF. The whole variable domain, remainder taken from reference TRBV29-1 and TRBJ1-2, is SAVISQKPSRDICQRGTSLTIQCQVDSQVTMMFWYRQQPGQSLTLIATANQGSEATYESGFVIDKFPISRPNLTFSTLTVSNMSPEDSSIYLCSLRQGATGYTFGSGTRLTVV.

CDR3 sequence (DNA): TGTGCCAGCAGTATGGGGAGCGGGGGGACCTACGAGCAGTACTTC. It codes for CASSMGSGGTYEQYF. The gene calls are TRBV2 and TRBJ2-7; TRBD2 aligns across 9 bases. The CDR3 loop spans 15 amino acids. V shed 5 bases and J 2 bases; nucleotides not matched to a gene: 7. Germline V gene data show CDR1 as SNHLY and CDR2 as FYNNEI.

This clone came up a few times. The V and J genes are TRBV6-1 and TRBJ2-6, with D unresolved. Trimming pared 2 bases from V and 2 bases from J, leaving 7 bases between. Per the germline V gene, CDR1 is MNHNS and CDR2 is SASEGT. CDR3 length: 15 residues. The CDR3 loop is CASSESATGANVLTF. The CDR3 DNA reads as TGTGCCAGCAGTGAAAGCGCAACTGGGGCCAACGTCCTGACTTTC.

This clone was picked up a small number of times. The CDR3 region has the DNA TGTGCCAGCAGTGACATTCGAGGTGGAAACACCATATATTTT. As protein: CASSDIRGGNTIYF. This chain joins TRBV25-1 and TRBJ1-3; no firm D call. Trimming left V 3 bases short and J 3 bases short, with 9 bases between. This CDR3 region has 14 residues. Germline CDR1 reads MGHDK; CDR2 reads SYGVNS.

In its sample, this clone was seen a few times. This chain links TRBV5-1 with TRBJ1-1; the D is unclear. Trimming took off 8 bases at V and 1 base at J, with 12 bases between the two ends. The CDR3 length is 13 residues. Germline CDR1 SGHRS, CDR2 YFSETQ. Here the CDR3 reads CASGLTENTEAFF. CDR3 DNA sequence: TGCGCCAGTGGCTTAACAGAGAACACTGAAGCTTTCTTT.

This clone was seen only once. This chain uses TRBV4-1 with TRBJ2-7; 8 bases fit TRBD2. The CDR3 extends over 17 amino acids. Germline V CDR1 and CDR2: MGHRA, YSYEKL. V was clipped by 4 bases and J by 1 base; unmatched bases: 12. The CDR3 here is CASSPRSGSGRSYEQYF. The CDR3 DNA reads as TGCGCCAGCAGCCCCCGATCGGGCAGCGGGAGATCCTACGAGCAGTACTTC.

The chain uses TRBV6-5 and TRBJ2-1, with 11 nucleotides matching TRBD2. V lost 0 bases to trimming and J lost 5 bases; unmatched junction nucleotides: 0. CDR3 length: 15 amino acids. Germline V gives CDR1 MNHEY, CDR2 SVGAGI. This chain's CDR3 is CASSYSGLADNEQFF. In DNA, the CDR3 is TGTGCCAGCAGTTACTCGGGACTAGCGGACAATGAGCAGTTCTTC.

The chain has TRBV7-9 and TRBJ1-1; a weak D match, TRBD1 (5 bases). Germline-derived CDR1 and CDR2 are SEHNR and FQNEAQ (reference sequence). Between the trimmed V and J ends, which lost 6 bases and 4 bases, there was a span of 18 bases. The CDR3 contains 15 residues. CDR3: CASSSIPRVSTEAFF. Here the CDR3 DNA reads TGTGCCAGCAGTTCCATCCCCAGGGTAAGCACTGAAGCTTTCTTT.

The J gene is TRBJ2-7, the V gene TRBV5-1; 10 nucleotides agree with TRBD2. Germline values: CDR1 SGHRS, CDR2 YFSETQ. The CDR3 contains 15 residues. After removal of 7 bases from V and 2 bases from J, the junction contained 9 bases not matched to a gene. The DNA of the CDR3 is TGCGCCAGCTCCGAGGTAGCGGGAGGCCCCTACGAGCAGTACTTC. The encoded protein is CASSEVAGGPYEQYF.

The chain employs TRBV11-2 and TRBJ2-7, with 8 bases matching TRBD2. CDR3 length: 17 amino acids. The germline gives CDR1 SGHAT, CDR2 FQNNGV. The V segment lost 2 bases and the J segment 0 bases; nucleotides outside the gene matches: 9. The CDR3 coding sequence is TGTGCCAGCAGCTTACAGGGTAGCGGGGCGATCTCCTACGAGCAGTACTTC. This sequence encodes CASSLQGSGAISYEQYF.

The chain joins TRBV19 to TRBJ2-1; possible D gene TRBD2, 6 bases. V lost 5 bases and J 5 bases, leaving 10 bases between the germline ends. Germline loops: CDR1 LNHDA, CDR2 SQIVND (reference sequence). The length of the CDR3 is 13 residues. CDR3 nucleotides: TGTGCCAGTAGTTCCTGGGGGGACAATGAGCAGTTCTTC. This encodes CASSSWGDNEQFF.

The rearrangement links TRBV5-1 to TRBJ2-1; 10 bases match TRBD2. CDR3 length: 15 residues. Germline V CDR1 and CDR2: SGHRS, YFSETQ. J lost 15 bases, V lost 3 bases, and 15 bases had no gene match. The CDR3 loop is CASSSNSGRTSGRFF. CDR3 nucleotides: TGCGCCAGCAGCTCAAATAGCGGGAGGACCTCCGGGCGGTTCTTC.

This chain links TRBV5-1 with TRBJ2-1; 9 bases map to TRBD2. Germline V gene data show CDR1 as SGHRS and CDR2 as YFSETQ. The trim removed 4 bases at V and 2 bases at J, leaving 4 bases unmatched. This CDR3 comprises 15 residues. CDR3 in amino acids: CASSARLAAYNEQFF. Written as DNA, the CDR3 is TGCGCCAGCAGCGCCAGACTAGCGGCCTACAATGAGCAGTTCTTC.

The table lists this clone with a count of one. The chain uses TRBV9 and TRBJ2-7; 7 bases fit TRBD2. Germline values: CDR1 SGDLS, CDR2 YYNGEE. The CDR3 runs to 13 residues. V shed 10 bases, J shed 5 bases, and the junction held 12 bases outside the gene matches. CDR3 DNA: TGTGCCTCTTCCTATAGCGGGCTTGACGAGCAGTACTTC. Translating it yields CASSYSGLDEQYF.

The rearrangement joins TRBV5-1 to TRBJ2-1, with 10 bases matching TRBD2. V was pared by 7 bases and J by 3 bases, with 7 bases of the junction left unmatched. This CDR3 region has 15 residues. Looked up from germline, CDR1 is SGHRS and CDR2 is YFSETQ. The CDR3, as DNA: TGCGCCAGCTGGCAAGCGGGAGGGGGCTACAATGAGCAGTTCTTC. It translates to CASWQAGGGYNEQFF.

V usage is TRBV19 and J usage is TRBJ2-2; possibly TRBD1 for D (5 bases). Germline CDR1 reads LNHDA; CDR2 reads SQIVND (reference sequence). This CDR3 comprises 13 residues. V dropped 6 bases and J dropped 3 bases, with 8 bases sitting between them. Here the CDR3 DNA reads TGTGCCAGTAGGCCCAGGGACACCGGGGAGCTGTTTTTT. Translating gives CASRPRDTGELFF.

The V call is TRBV25-1, the J call TRBJ2-5; D perhaps matches TRBD1 (5 bases). The closer fit of TRBJ2-7 to the DNA end suggests the J call may be wrong. Germline loops: CDR1 MGHDK, CDR2 SYGVNS. The length of the CDR3 is 15 residues. The CDR3: CASSDRWGVRNEQYF. The CDR3 DNA is TGTGCCAGCAGTGACCGTTGGGGCGTACGGAACGAGCAGTACTTC.

This clone has more than one count but fewer than ten. The CDR3 loop is CASSSPGAGGSTEAFF. CDR3 nucleotide sequence: TGCGCCAGCAGCTCCCCCGGGGCAGGGGGGAGCACTGAAGCTTTCTTT. The V gene is TRBV5-1, the J gene TRBJ1-1; 7 bases map to TRBD1. Germline V gives CDR1 SGHRS, CDR2 YFSETQ. Trimming cost V 3 bases and J 4 bases; bases outside gene matches: 12. The CDR3 contains 16 residues.